A single T cell receptor beta chain is shown here with its context. Its matching antigen is unknown. Trimming took 2 bases from V and 8 from J, leaving 5 bases between them. This CDR3 is built from 11 residues. From germline, CDR1 is SGHTS and CDR2 YDEGEE. These data belong to a study of cytomegalovirus exposure and HLA in healthy donors. 60 Vbeta and 13 Jbeta primers were used in PCR. TCRdb's copy holds only in-frame clones and misses some; the assay was immunoSEQ multiplex PCR. The sample has about 220,000 clones, around 76% seen once. Study findings and constraints: V- and J-gene trimming of TCR beta was linked (in a later analysis) to a missense DCLRE1C variant. An analysis was carried out at a later point. It showed that HLA-associated TCR beta chains were more clonally expanded than equally common non-associated chains.

Source material: PBMCs. The V and J genes are TRBV5-8 and TRBJ2-1, with D unresolved. This clonotype was obtained from a young man in good health and CMV-seronegative. CDR3 loop: CASSFLYEQFF. The CDR3 coding sequence is TGTGCCAGCAGCTTTCTCTATGAGCAGTTCTTC.